These 29 T cell receptor beta chains were all obtained from the same sample, sequenced in a study of T cell repertoires in cytomegalovirus infection. Their antigens are not known. TCRdb independently ran MiXCR on the reads; one entry per CDR3 protein. This table has more than 250,000 distinct CDR3 sequences, roughly 25% appearing once. This sample comprised cultured PBMCs, obtained from culture after CMV antigen stimulation. All receptors come from a human donor in good health (CMV status not recorded). Some clones in this sample may be carry-over from other donors' samples.

This clonotype occurred a few times. This sequence joins TRBV7-2 and TRBJ1-2; a possible D gene is TRBD1 (6 bases). This CDR3 has 11 residues. CDR1 and CDR2 (germline): SGHTA, FQGNSA. V lost 5 bases, J lost 7 bases, and 8 bases lay in between. Written as DNA, the CDR3 is TGTGCCAGCAGCCCAGGGGTTGGCTACACCTTC. It codes for CASSPGVGYTF.

This clonotype was picked up many times. J is TRBJ2-2 and V is TRBV12-3 or TRBV12-4, with 12 bases that match TRBD2. V lost 5 bases to trimming and J lost 5 bases; unmatched junction nucleotides: 18. The CDR3 consists of 20 residues. The CDR3 sequence is CASSPRGRVGLAGPTGELFF. CDR3 nucleotide sequence: TGTGCCAGCAGTCCCAGGGGGCGCGTTGGACTAGCGGGGCCTACCGGGGAGCTGTTTTTT.

This clonotype was detected a few times. The V call is TRBV14, the J call TRBJ2-5; D is undetermined. Deletions cut 0 bases from V and 5 bases from J, with 13 bases between. From germline, CDR1 is SGHDN and CDR2 FVKESK. This CDR3 spans 15 amino acids. The CDR3 reads CASSQEPPVAETQYF. The CDR3 nucleotides are TGTGCCAGCAGCCAAGAGCCCCCGGTTGCGGAGACCCAGTACTTC.

This clonotype was observed a few times. This chain connects TRBV25-1 to TRBJ2-1; D is ambiguous. This CDR3 contains 12 residues. Per the germline V gene, CDR1 is MGHDK and CDR2 is SYGVNS. V lost 3 bases and J 6 bases, leaving 6 bases between the germline ends. The CDR3 is CASSDLRNEQFF. The CDR3 nucleotides read TGTGCCAGCAGTGATTTGCGCAATGAGCAGTTCTTC.

This chain uses TRBV7-2 with TRBJ2-7; TRBD2 agrees at 11 bases. CDR3 size: 14 residues. J lost 3 bases, V lost 3 bases, and 1 base had no gene match. Germline CDR1 and CDR2: SGHTA and FQGNSA. For the CDR3, the DNA is TGTGCCAGCAGCTTGGGACTAGCGGACTACGAGCAGTACGTC. It translates to CASSLGLADYEQYV.

V gene TRBV29-1 combines with J gene TRBJ2-1, with 10 bases fitting TRBD2. Germline CDR1 is SQVTM and CDR2 is ANQGSEA. V was clipped by 6 bases and J by 6 bases; unmatched bases: 8. CDR3 length: 14 amino acids. The CDR3 region has the DNA TGCAGCGTCCTCAGCGGGGGGGGAATCAATGAGCAGTTCTTC. Residues: CSVLSGGGINEQFF.

The chain carries TRBV4-1 and TRBJ2-3; the match to TRBD2 covers 10 bases. Germline V gene lookup returns CDR1 MGHRA and CDR2 YSYEKL. V was clipped by 0 bases and J by 3 bases; unmatched bases: 6. The CDR3 extends over 17 amino acids. CDR3 in DNA: TGCGCCAGCAGCCAAGATCCTAGCGGGAGAGCTACAGATACGCAGTATTTT. It translates to CASSQDPSGRATDTQYF.

The chain is built from TRBV20-1 and TRBJ2-6, with 7 bases that match TRBD1. V was clipped by 3 bases and J by 0 bases; unmatched bases: 5. CDR1 DFQATT and CDR2 SNEGSKA come from the germline V gene (reference sequence). The length of the CDR3 is 16 residues. CDR3 DNA sequence: TGCAGTGCTAGGTGGCACAGGGGCTCTGGGGCCAACGTCCTGACTTTC. This sequence encodes CSARWHRGSGANVLTF.

V gene TRBV6-6 combines with J gene TRBJ1-2; 11 nucleotides align to TRBD1. The CDR3 has 15 residues. After removal of 6 bases from V and 6 bases from J, the junction contained 9 bases not matched to a gene. Germline V CDR1 and CDR2: MNHNY, SVGAGI (reference sequence). The DNA for the CDR3 is TGTGCCAGCAGGGACGGGACAGGGGGTAAAGATGGCTACACCTTC. It encodes CASRDGTGGKDGYTF.

The chain uses TRBV6-2 or TRBV6-3 and TRBJ2-1, with D unresolved. This CDR3 spans 18 amino acids. Germline V gives CDR1 MNHEY, CDR2 SVGEGT. The ends were cut back, 2 bases at V and 1 base at J, with 18 bases in the middle. CDR3 amino acids: CASSYPNPPAASYNEQFF. CDR3 in DNA: TGTGCCAGCAGTTACCCAAACCCCCCTGCGGCTTCCTACAATGAGCAGTTCTTC.

This clonotype was detected many times. The chain employs TRBV7-2 and TRBJ1-2, with 8 bases aligning to TRBD1. This CDR3 is 14 amino acids long. Germline assignment: CDR1 SGHTA and CDR2 FQGNSA. The J segment lost 4 bases and the V segment lost 2 bases, leaving 3 bases of the junction unmatched. In nucleotides, the CDR3 is TGTGCCAGCAGCTTATATGGACAGGGCTATGGCTACACCTTC. This sequence encodes CASSLYGQGYGYTF.

This clonotype came up many times. The chain combines TRBV6-2 or TRBV6-3 with TRBJ2-5; D ambiguous. Trimming took off 1 base at V and 4 bases at J, with 13 bases between the two ends. The CDR3 runs to 15 residues. Germline CDR1 MNHEY, CDR2 SVGEGT. This CDR3 reads CASSYWLSSGETQYF. The CDR3 coding sequence is TGTGCCAGCAGTTACTGGCTCAGTTCGGGAGAGACCCAGTACTTC.

The chain combines TRBV7-9 with TRBJ2-3; D is ambiguous. Looked up from germline, CDR1 is SEHNR and CDR2 is FQNEAQ (reference sequence). Trimming shortened V by 6 bases and J by 1 base, and 14 bases separated the two germline ends. The CDR3 runs 15 residues. The DNA of the CDR3 is TGTGCCAGCAGTCTTAACCTTGGGGGCACAGATACGCAGTATTTT. The encoded protein is CASSLNLGGTDTQYF.

There are many counts of this clonotype. The chain uses TRBV7-2 and TRBJ2-7; 12 nucleotides align to TRBD2. V gave up 5 bases and J gave up 2 bases; unmatched junction bases: 7. This CDR3 region has 16 residues. Germline V gene data show CDR1 as SGHTA and CDR2 as FQGNSA. CDR3 in amino acids: CASSPQGLAGPYEQYV. Here the CDR3 DNA reads TGTGCCAGCAGCCCCCAAGGACTAGCGGGGCCCTACGAGCAGTACGTC.

The chain employs TRBV2 and TRBJ2-3; D tentatively reads TRBD1 or TRBD2 (5 bases each). CDR3 size: 14 residues. The germline CDR1 and CDR2 sequences are SNHLY and FYNNEI. Trimming left V 6 bases short and J 8 bases short, with 18 bases between. This chain's CDR3 is CASRGDLSRGTQYF. The CDR3 nucleotides are TGTGCCAGCAGGGGGGACCTCTCAAGGGGTACGCAGTATTTT. Based on the CDR3 plus reference TRBV2 and TRBJ2-3, the full variable domain is EPEVTQTPSHQVTQMGQEVILRCVPISNHLYFYWYRQILGQKVEFLVSFYNNEISEKSEIFDDQFSVERPDGSNFTLKIRSTKLEDSAMYFCASRGDLSRGTQYFGPGTRLTVL.

This clonotype has just a few counts. The rearrangement joins TRBV19 to TRBJ2-7; no clear D. V shed 5 bases and J shed 0 bases, with 11 bases lying between them. Germline V gene data show CDR1 as LNHDA and CDR2 as SQIVND (reference sequence). The CDR3 spans 14 residues. CDR3 coding DNA: TGTGCCAGTAGTTCGGCTCATCCCTCCTACGAGCAGTACGTC. Translated: CASSSAHPSYEQYV.

This clonotype was seen many times. In nucleotides, the CDR3 is TGTGCCAGCAGGGGGTCGGGAGATACGCAGTATTTT. Amino acid sequence: CASRGSGDTQYF. The chain carries TRBV7-2 and TRBJ2-3; D is ambiguous. CDR1 is SGHTA, CDR2 FQGNSA, per germline. The CDR3 totals 12 residues. Trimming left V 6 bases short and J 5 bases short, with 9 bases between. The full variable domain, in which reference TRBV7-2 and TRBJ2-3 provide the parts outside the CDR3, is GAGVSQSPSNKVTEKGKDVELRCDPISGHTALYWYRQSLGQGLEFLIYFQGNSAPDKSGLPSDRFSAERTGGSVSTLTIQRTQQEDSAVYLCASRGSGDTQYFGPGTRLTVL.

This clonotype was seen more than once but under ten times. This chain joins TRBV6-6 and TRBJ2-1, with D possibly matching TRBD2 (7 bases). In germline, CDR1 is MNHNY, CDR2 SVGAGI (reference sequence). CDR3 length: 15 residues. The V and J ends lost 0 bases and 5 bases respectively, with 11 bases between them. Here the CDR3 reads CASSYSAGANNEQFF. The CDR3 bases are TGTGCCAGCAGTTACTCGGCGGGGGCCAACAATGAGCAGTTCTTC.

The chain uses TRBV19 and TRBJ1-5; 10 bases line up with TRBD1. The CDR3 spans 16 residues. The trim removed 1 base at V and 4 bases at J, leaving 4 bases unmatched. CDR1 is LNHDA, CDR2 SQIVND, per germline (reference sequence). Here the CDR3 reads CASSIGTGGGNQPQHF. CDR3 DNA sequence: TGTGCCAGTAGTATAGGGACAGGGGGGGGAAATCAGCCCCAGCATTTT.

J is TRBJ2-7 and V is TRBV25-1; a possible D gene is TRBD1 (6 bases). CDR1 is MGHDK and CDR2 is SYGVNS in the germline V gene. The CDR3 is 11 amino acids. V shed 3 bases and J shed 7 bases, with 7 bases lying between them. CDR3 sequence reads: CASSDDREQYV. The CDR3, as DNA: TGTGCCAGCAGTGATGACAGGGAGCAGTACGTC.

This clonotype was found a few times. V usage is TRBV4-3 and J usage is TRBJ2-3; 9 positions match TRBD1. This CDR3 has 15 amino acids. The trim removed 3 bases at V and 4 bases at J, leaving 5 bases unmatched. The V gene's germline CDR1 is LGHNA and CDR2 YSLEER. The CDR3 DNA follows: TGCGCCAGCAGCCAGGGACAGGGCATGGCAGATACGCAGTATTTT. The encoded protein is CASSQGQGMADTQYF.

This clonotype was observed a single time. The V call is TRBV7-6, the J call TRBJ2-2; D not resolved. Trimming removed 0 bases from V and 5 bases from J, with 7 bases in between. In germline, CDR1 is SGHVS, CDR2 FNYEAQ. CDR3 length: 14 residues. The CDR3 nucleotides are TGTGCCAGCAGCTTAGCGGCTACGACCGGGGAGCTGTTTTTT. This gives the protein CASSLAATTGELFF.

The chain links TRBV6-2 or TRBV6-3 to TRBJ1-1, with D unresolved. The germline V gene has CDR1 MNHEY and CDR2 SVGEGT. With 2 bases removed from V and 0 bases from J, the gap between germline ends came to 4 bases. This CDR3 has 13 amino acids. The DNA for the CDR3 is TGTGCCAGCAGTTACGCGGTGAACACTGAAGCTTTCTTT. As protein: CASSYAVNTEAFF.

Concerning this clonotype: One end of the junction is discordant with germline, which a read error may explain. The chain is built from TRBV4-1 and TRBJ1-5, with a possible D match to TRBD1 (5 bases). The germline V gene encodes CDR1 MGHRA and CDR2 YSYEKL. The CDR3 extends over 16 amino acids. The CDR3 bases are TGTGCCAGCAGCCAAGGGACCCCCGAAGGCGGTCAGCCCCAGCATTTT. It translates to CASSQGTPEGGQPQHF.

The chain employs TRBV11-3 and TRBJ1-1; 7 nucleotides align to TRBD1. V trimming: 4 bases; J trimming: 0 bases; junction bases outside the gene matches: 5. There are 15 residues in the CDR3. Germline V CDR1 and CDR2: SGHNT, YENEEA. The CDR3 DNA is TGTGCCAGCAGCTCTCGACAGGGCATGAACACTGAAGCTTTCTTT. Its protein is CASSSRQGMNTEAFF.

This sequence joins TRBV4-1 and TRBJ1-5, with 11 bases aligning to TRBD1. There are 19 residues in the CDR3. Trimming took 0 bases from V and 0 from J; bases not matched to a gene: 7. Germline values: CDR1 MGHRA, CDR2 YSYEKL. In DNA, the CDR3 is TGCGCCAGCAGCCAAGAGCACTGGGGACAGGGGGGTAGCAATCAGCCCCAGCATTTT. It translates to CASSQEHWGQGGSNQPQHF.

There are a few counts of this clonotype. The chain joins TRBV4-2 to TRBJ2-3; D is undetermined. Germline V gene data show CDR1 as LGHNA and CDR2 as YNFKEQ. Trimming cost V 1 base and J 4 bases, with 15 bases left between them. This CDR3 spans 16 amino acids. The CDR3 sequence: CASSQVEGLPSDTQYF. CDR3 coding DNA: TGTGCCAGCAGCCAAGTGGAAGGTCTCCCCTCAGATACGCAGTATTTT.

This clonotype has just a few counts. This chain links TRBV19 with TRBJ1-2, with a weak D call TRBD1 (5 bases). V lost 5 bases and J lost 5, with 12 bases in between. CDR1 is LNHDA, CDR2 SQIVND, per germline (reference sequence). The CDR3 sequence is 13 residues long. CDR3 coding DNA: TGTGCCAGTAGTGTCGGGGGAATGTATGGCTACACCTTC. It encodes CASSVGGMYGYTF.

The genes are TRBV24-1 and TRBJ2-2; D possibly corresponds to TRBD1 (5 bases). V lost 5 bases to trimming and J lost 2 bases, with 8 bases between them. The CDR3 length is 14 residues. Germline lookup yields CDR1 KGHDR and CDR2 SFDVKD. As DNA, the CDR3 is TGTGCCACCAGTGTAGGGGTCAACACCGGGGAGCTGTTTTTT. It is translated as CATSVGVNTGELFF.